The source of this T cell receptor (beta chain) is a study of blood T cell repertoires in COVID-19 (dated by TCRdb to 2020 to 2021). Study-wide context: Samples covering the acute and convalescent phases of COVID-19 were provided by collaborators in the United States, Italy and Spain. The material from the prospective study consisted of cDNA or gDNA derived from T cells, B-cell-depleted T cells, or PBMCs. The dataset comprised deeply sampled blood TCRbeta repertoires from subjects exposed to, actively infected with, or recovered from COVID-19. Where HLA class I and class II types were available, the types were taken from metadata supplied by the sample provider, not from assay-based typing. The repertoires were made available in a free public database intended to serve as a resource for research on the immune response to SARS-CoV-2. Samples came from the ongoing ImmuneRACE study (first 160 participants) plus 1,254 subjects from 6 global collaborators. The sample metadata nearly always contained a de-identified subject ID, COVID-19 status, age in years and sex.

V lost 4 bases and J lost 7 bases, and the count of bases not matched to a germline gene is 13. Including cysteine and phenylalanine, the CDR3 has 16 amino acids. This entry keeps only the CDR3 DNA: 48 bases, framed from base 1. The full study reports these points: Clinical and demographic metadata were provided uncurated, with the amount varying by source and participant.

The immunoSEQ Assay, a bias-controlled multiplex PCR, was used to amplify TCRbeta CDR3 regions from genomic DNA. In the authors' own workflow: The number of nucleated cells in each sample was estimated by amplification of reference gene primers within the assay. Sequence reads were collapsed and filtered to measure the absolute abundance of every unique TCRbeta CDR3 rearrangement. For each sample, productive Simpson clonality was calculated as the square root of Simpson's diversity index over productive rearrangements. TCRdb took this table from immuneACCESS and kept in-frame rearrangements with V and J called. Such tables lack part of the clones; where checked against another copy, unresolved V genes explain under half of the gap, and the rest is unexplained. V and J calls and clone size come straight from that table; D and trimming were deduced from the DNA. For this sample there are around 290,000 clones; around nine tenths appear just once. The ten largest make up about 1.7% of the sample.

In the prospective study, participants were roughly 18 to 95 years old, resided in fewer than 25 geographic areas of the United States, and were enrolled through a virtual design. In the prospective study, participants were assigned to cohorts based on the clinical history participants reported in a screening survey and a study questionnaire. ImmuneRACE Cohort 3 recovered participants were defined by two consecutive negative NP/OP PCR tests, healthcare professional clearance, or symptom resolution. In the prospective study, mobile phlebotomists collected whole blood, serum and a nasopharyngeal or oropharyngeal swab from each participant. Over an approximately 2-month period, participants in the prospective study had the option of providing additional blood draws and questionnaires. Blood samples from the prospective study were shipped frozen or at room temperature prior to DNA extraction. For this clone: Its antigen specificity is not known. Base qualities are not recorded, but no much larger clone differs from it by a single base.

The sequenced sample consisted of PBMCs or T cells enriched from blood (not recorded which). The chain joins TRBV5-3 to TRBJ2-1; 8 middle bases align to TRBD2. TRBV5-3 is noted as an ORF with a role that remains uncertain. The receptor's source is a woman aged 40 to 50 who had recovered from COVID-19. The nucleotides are TGTGCCAGAAGCCGCCACCGAGCGGGGGTAAAAAATGAGCAGTTCTTC. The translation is CARSRHRAGVKNEQFF.